This entry is about one TCR beta chain. These data are taken from a study of cytomegalovirus exposure and HLA in healthy donors. This CDR3 contains 14 residues. The V gene end was trimmed by 4 bases and the J gene end by 6 bases; junction bases not matched to a gene: 2. The germline gives CDR1 MGHRA, CDR2 YSYEKL. Only in-frame clones appear in the TCRdb table, and some are missing; sequencing was by immunoSEQ multiplex PCR. In the table there are about 120,000 clones, around nine tenths of which are singletons. Sequenced: PBMCs. The source is a woman younger than 35 in good health and CMV-seronegative. The chain recombines TRBV4-1 with TRBJ1-5, with TRBD1 matching over 11 bases. CDR3 residues: CASSPGQGVQPQHF. CDR3 nucleotide sequence: TGCGCCAGCAGCCCGGGACAGGGGGTTCAGCCCCAGCATTTT.